Sequencing of this T cell receptor (beta chain) was carried out in a study of T cells after yellow fever vaccination. Each CDR3 protein gets one entry after TCRdb re-called the 5' RACE reads with MiXCR. This repertoire shows 200,000 to 300,000 distinct CDR3 sequences, 10% to 15% found once; its top ten account for roughly 0.5%. This clonotype was observed a handful of times. V was pared by 5 bases and J by 8 bases, with 21 bases between. The CDR3 consists of 14 residues. Germline assignment: CDR1 DFQATT and CDR2 SNEGSKA (reference sequence). J is TRBJ1-2 and V is TRBV20-1; the D is unclear. The sequencing here drew on CD4+ T cells sorted from PBMCs, taken 45 days after the yellow fever booster vaccination. This TCR derives from a man aged 25 to 40 who received the YFV17D yellow fever vaccine. In DNA form, the CDR3 reads TGCAGTGCTCCAAAACGGACCGACCCGCGAGGCTACACCTTC. This encodes CSAPKRTDPRGYTF.